The 16 T cell receptor beta chains listed next were all sequenced from one sample in a study of T cell changes during pregnancy in multiple sclerosis. The table came from immunoSEQ multiplex PCR; TCRdb's copy has only in-frame clones and leaves some out. Here the sample spans around 68,000 clones, 91% being singletons. Sequenced material: peripheral blood, taken in the third trimester of pregnancy. These receptors were taken from a female donor in good health, enrolled as a control in a pregnancy study.

The chain is built from TRBV2 and TRBJ2-1; the D gene is possibly TRBD2 (7 bases). The germline CDR1 and CDR2 sequences are SNHLY and FYNNEI. The CDR3 is 16 residues long. V lost 4 bases and J lost 7, with 20 bases in between. The CDR3 sequence: CASSGRGRPSANEQFF. The DNA for the CDR3 is TGTGCCAGCAGTGGGCGGGGGCGCCCCAGCGCAAATGAGCAGTTCTTC.

This chain connects TRBV5-8 to TRBJ2-2; 9 nucleotides match TRBD2. Germline V CDR1 and CDR2: SGHTS, YDEGEE. After removal of 5 bases from V and 3 bases from J, the junction contained 8 bases not matched to a gene. This CDR3 has 16 residues. For the CDR3, the DNA is TGTGCCAGCAGAAAACGCGGGGGGGCGGACACCGGGGAGCTGTTTTTT. This sequence encodes CASRKRGGADTGELFF.

The chain recombines TRBV27 with TRBJ1-1; D gene ambiguous. The CDR3 totals 13 residues. Germline V CDR1 and CDR2: MNHEY, SMNVEV (reference sequence). V shed 4 bases and J shed 10 bases, with 16 bases lying between them. CDR3 sequence: CASSSDWRDTAFF. The CDR3 nucleotides read TGTGCCAGCAGTTCCGACTGGAGGGATACAGCTTTCTTT.

This chain uses TRBV7-3 with TRBJ2-6; D might be TRBD1 (6 bases). CDR3 length: 16 residues. Germline loops: CDR1 SGHTA, CDR2 FQGTGA. The V and J ends lost 5 bases and 0 bases respectively, with 11 bases between them. The CDR3 spells CASSPQGPSGANVLTF. The CDR3 nucleotides read TGTGCCAGCAGCCCTCAGGGGCCCTCTGGGGCCAACGTCCTGACTTTC.

The gene calls are TRBV5-1 and TRBJ1-2; D is uncertain. Germline-derived CDR1 and CDR2 are SGHRS and YFSETQ. The CDR3 spans 12 residues. Trimming cost V 4 bases and J 4 bases, with 8 bases left between them. In nucleotides, the CDR3 is TGCGCCAGCAGCGGTGACATCTATGGCTACACCTTC. Its protein product is CASSGDIYGYTF.

The chain carries TRBV5-5 and TRBJ2-7; 10 nucleotides line up with TRBD2. The length of the CDR3 is 16 residues. Germline-derived CDR1 and CDR2 are SGHKS and YYEKEE (reference sequence). V dropped 4 bases and J dropped 2; count of bases not matched to a gene: 9. The CDR3 nucleotides read TGTGCCAGCAGCGGAGACAGTAGCGGGAGGCCCTACGAGCAGTACTTC. Translated: CASSGDSSGRPYEQYF. The entire variable domain, with the rest obtained from reference TRBV5-5 and TRBJ2-7, is as follows: DAGVTQSPTHLIKTRGQQVTLRCSPISGHKSVSWYQQVLGQGPQFIFQYYEKEERGRGNFPDRFSARQFPNYSSELNVNALLLGDSALYLCASSGDSSGRPYEQYFGPGTRLTVT.

The genes are TRBV15 and TRBJ2-1; 8 positions match TRBD1. CDR1 is LNHNV, CDR2 YYDKDF, per germline (reference sequence). Trimming took 2 bases from V and 0 from J; bases not matched to a gene: 3. The CDR3 has 16 amino acids. CDR3 loop: CATSRSGQGSYNEQFF. For the CDR3, the DNA is TGTGCCACCAGCAGATCCGGACAGGGCTCCTACAATGAGCAGTTCTTC.

The V gene is TRBV6-1, the J gene TRBJ2-1; the match to TRBD2 covers 11 bases. Germline lookup yields CDR1 MNHNS and CDR2 SASEGT. The length of the CDR3 is 13 residues. V lost 11 bases to trimming and J lost 9 bases; unmatched junction nucleotides: 9. CDR3: CACTSGRGGEQFF. Here the CDR3 DNA reads TGTGCCTGTACTAGCGGGAGAGGGGGTGAGCAGTTCTTC.

V is TRBV18 and J is TRBJ2-7; a possible D gene is TRBD1 (7 bases). The CDR3 is made up of 15 amino acids. From germline, CDR1 is KGHSH and CDR2 LQKENI. V was cut by 3 bases and J by 2 bases, with 14 bases left in between. The CDR3: CASSPRGDRAYEQYF. CDR3 DNA sequence: TGTGCCAGCTCACCCCGCGGGGACAGAGCCTACGAGCAGTACTTC. Using reference TRBV18 and TRBJ2-7 for the parts outside the CDR3, the full variable domain is NAGVMQNPRHLVRRRGQEARLRCSPMKGHSHVYWYRQLPEEGLKFMVYLQKENIIDESGMPKERFSAEFPKEGPSILRIQQVVRGDSAAYFCASSPRGDRAYEQYFGPGTRLTVT.

The genes are TRBV19 and TRBJ2-6, with 7 positions matching TRBD1. The CDR3 is made up of 16 amino acids. In germline, CDR1 is LNHDA, CDR2 SQIVND (reference sequence). J was trimmed by 1 base and V by 5 bases; bases with no gene match: 5. For the CDR3, the DNA is TGTGCCAGTAGTGTACAGACAGGGTCTGGGGCCAACGTCCTGACTTTC. Translating it yields CASSVQTGSGANVLTF.

The CDR3 bases are TGTGCCAGTAGTGGGGGACTAGCGGGATCGGGGGAGACCCAGTACTTC. As protein: CASSGGLAGSGETQYF. The chain joins TRBV19 to TRBJ2-5, with 13 bases identical to TRBD2. This CDR3 is 16 amino acids long. Germline V CDR1 and CDR2: LNHDA, SQIVND (reference sequence). V lost 5 bases to trimming and J lost 5 bases; unmatched junction nucleotides: 8.

This rearrangement joins TRBV6-5 to TRBJ2-2; TRBD1 is a possible D gene (6 bases). Germline V gives CDR1 MNHEY, CDR2 SVGAGI. The CDR3 runs to 12 residues. V shed 11 bases and J shed 2 bases, with 9 bases lying between them. CDR3 sequence: CASGTNTGELFF. The CDR3 DNA reads as TGTGCCTCAGGGACAAACACCGGGGAGCTGTTTTTT.

The rearrangement uses TRBV27 and TRBJ1-4; TRBD1 might be the D (5 bases). This CDR3 spans 16 amino acids. The germline V gene has CDR1 MNHEY and CDR2 SMNVEV (reference sequence). Trimming stripped 7 bases from V and 2 bases from J, with 17 bases between. This chain's CDR3 is CASTTFGGGTNEKLFF. The CDR3 nucleotides are TGTGCCAGCACCACTTTTGGCGGGGGTACTAATGAAAAACTGTTTTTT.

V usage is TRBV19 and J usage is TRBJ1-5; 7 bases line up with TRBD1. This CDR3 contains 16 residues. V was clipped by 9 bases and J by 0 bases; unmatched bases: 11. The germline V gene has CDR1 LNHDA and CDR2 SQIVND (reference sequence). CDR3 in DNA: TGTGCCAGCGCGCAAGGGACAGTATATAGCAATCAGCCCCAGCATTTT. It translates to CASAQGTVYSNQPQHF.

This chain links TRBV29-1 with TRBJ2-7; unclear D gene. Germline V lookup: CDR1 SQVTM, CDR2 ANQGSEA. CDR3 length equals 10 residues. Trimming cost V 4 bases and J 4 bases, with 5 bases left between them. CDR3 nucleotide sequence: TGCAGCGTTGGCGATTACGAGCAGTACTTC. Amino acids: CSVGDYEQYF.

This sequence joins TRBV28 and TRBJ2-5; 9 positions agree with TRBD2. Losses at the gene ends were 6 bases for V and 5 bases for J; bases not matched to a gene: 10. The germline V gene has CDR1 MDHEN and CDR2 SYDVKM. The CDR3 is 15 residues long. The CDR3 sequence: CASSQRLAGRETQYF. CDR3 nucleotide sequence: TGTGCCAGCAGCCAGCGTCTAGCGGGGCGGGAGACCCAGTACTTC. Filled out from reference TRBV28 and TRBJ2-5, the complete variable domain reads DVKVTQSSRYLVKRTGEKVFLECVQDMDHENMFWYRQDPGLGLRLIYFSYDVKMKEKGDIPEGYSVSREKKERFSLILESASTNQTSMYLCASSQRLAGRETQYFGPGTRLLVL.